This record concerns one T cell receptor beta chain sequence. Clones were sequenced by immunoSEQ multiplex PCR, and TCRdb holds only the in-frame ones, with some missing. The table has about 130,000 clones, more than 85% seen once; the top ten hold 18%. The data are from a study of blood T cell repertoires in COVID-19. Per germline, CDR1 ENHRY and CDR2 SYGVKD. CDR3 length equals 13 residues. Trimming took 6 bases from V and 8 from J; bases not matched to a gene: 6. The source of this sequence is a man aged 50 or older with active or convalescent COVID-19. This chain connects TRBV10-3 to TRBJ2-1, with 8 bases matching TRBD2. The sequencing input was peripheral blood. The CDR3 loop is CAIRSAGVDEQFF. As DNA, the CDR3 is TGTGCCATCAGATCAGCGGGAGTAGATGAGCAGTTCTTC.